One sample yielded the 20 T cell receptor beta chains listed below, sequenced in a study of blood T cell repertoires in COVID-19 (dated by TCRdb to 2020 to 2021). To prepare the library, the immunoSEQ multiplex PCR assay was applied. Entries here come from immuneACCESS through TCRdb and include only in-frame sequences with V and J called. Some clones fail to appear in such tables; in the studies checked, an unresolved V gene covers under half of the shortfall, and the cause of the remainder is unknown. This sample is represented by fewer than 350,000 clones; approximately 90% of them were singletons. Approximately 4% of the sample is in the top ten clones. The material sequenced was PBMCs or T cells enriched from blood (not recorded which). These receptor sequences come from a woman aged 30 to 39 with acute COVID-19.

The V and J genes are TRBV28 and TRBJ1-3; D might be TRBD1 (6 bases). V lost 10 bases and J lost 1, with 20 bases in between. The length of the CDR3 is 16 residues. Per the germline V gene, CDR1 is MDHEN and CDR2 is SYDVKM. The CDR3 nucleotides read TGTGCCACCTTCGTAGGGGGATTAGGGTCTGGAAACACCATATATTTT. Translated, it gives CATFVGGLGSGNTIYF.

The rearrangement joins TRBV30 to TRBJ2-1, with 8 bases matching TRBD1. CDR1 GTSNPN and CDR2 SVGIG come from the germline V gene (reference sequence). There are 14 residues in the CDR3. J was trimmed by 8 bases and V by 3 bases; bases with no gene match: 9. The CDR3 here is CAWRETGVYDEQFF. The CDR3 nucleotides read TGTGCCTGGAGGGAGACAGGGGTGTACGATGAGCAGTTCTTC.

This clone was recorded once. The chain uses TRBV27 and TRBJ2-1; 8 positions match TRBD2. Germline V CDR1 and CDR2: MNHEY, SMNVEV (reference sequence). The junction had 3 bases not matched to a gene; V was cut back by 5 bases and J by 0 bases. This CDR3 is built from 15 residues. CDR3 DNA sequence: TGTGCCAGCAGTATTAGCGGGAACTCCTACAATGAGCAGTTCTTC. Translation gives CASSISGNSYNEQFF.

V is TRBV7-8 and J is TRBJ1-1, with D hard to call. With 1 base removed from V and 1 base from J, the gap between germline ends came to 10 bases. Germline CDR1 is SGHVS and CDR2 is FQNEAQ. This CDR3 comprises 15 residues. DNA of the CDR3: TGTGCCAGCAGCTTAGGCTTAGAGGAGAACACTGAAGCTTTCTTT. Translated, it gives CASSLGLEENTEAFF.

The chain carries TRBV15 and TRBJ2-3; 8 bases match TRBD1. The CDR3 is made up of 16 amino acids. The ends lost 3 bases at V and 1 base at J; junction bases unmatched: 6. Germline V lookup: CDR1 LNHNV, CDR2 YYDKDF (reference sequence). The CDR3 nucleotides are TGTGCCACCAGCAGCTTCGACAGGGGCCGCACAGATACGCAGTATTTT. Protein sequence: CATSSFDRGRTDTQYF.

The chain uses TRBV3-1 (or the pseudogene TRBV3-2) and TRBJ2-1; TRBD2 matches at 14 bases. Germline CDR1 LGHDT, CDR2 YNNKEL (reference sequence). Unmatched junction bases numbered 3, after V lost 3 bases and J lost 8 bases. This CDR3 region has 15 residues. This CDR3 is CASSHGLAGGYEQFF. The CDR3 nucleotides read TGTGCCAGCAGCCACGGACTAGCGGGAGGTTATGAGCAGTTCTTC.

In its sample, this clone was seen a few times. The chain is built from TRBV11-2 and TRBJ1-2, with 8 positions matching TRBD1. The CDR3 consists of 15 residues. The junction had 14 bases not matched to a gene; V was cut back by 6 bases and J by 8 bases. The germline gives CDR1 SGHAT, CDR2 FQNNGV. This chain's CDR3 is CASSAQGVNSGGYTF. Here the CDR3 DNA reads TGTGCCAGCAGTGCACAGGGGGTGAATTCGGGAGGCTACACCTTC.

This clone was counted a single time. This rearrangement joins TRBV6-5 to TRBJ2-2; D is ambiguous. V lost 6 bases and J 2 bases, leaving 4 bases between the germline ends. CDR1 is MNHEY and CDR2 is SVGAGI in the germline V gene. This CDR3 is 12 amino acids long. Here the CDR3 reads CASRRNTGELFF. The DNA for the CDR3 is TGTGCCAGCAGGCGAAACACCGGGGAGCTGTTTTTT.

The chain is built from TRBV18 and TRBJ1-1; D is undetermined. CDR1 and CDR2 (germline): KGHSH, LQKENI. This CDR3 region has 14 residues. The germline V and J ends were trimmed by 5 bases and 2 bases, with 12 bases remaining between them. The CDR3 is CASSDVDTNTEAFF. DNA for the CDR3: TGTGCCAGCTCAGATGTTGACACAAACACTGAAGCTTTCTTT.

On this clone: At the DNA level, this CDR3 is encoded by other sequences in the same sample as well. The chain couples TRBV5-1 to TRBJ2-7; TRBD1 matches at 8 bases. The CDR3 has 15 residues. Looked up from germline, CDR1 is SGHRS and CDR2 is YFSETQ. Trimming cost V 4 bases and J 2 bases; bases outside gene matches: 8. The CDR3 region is CASSLGGTGTYEQYF. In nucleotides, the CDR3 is TGCGCCAGCAGCCTTGGCGGGACAGGTACCTACGAGCAGTACTTC.

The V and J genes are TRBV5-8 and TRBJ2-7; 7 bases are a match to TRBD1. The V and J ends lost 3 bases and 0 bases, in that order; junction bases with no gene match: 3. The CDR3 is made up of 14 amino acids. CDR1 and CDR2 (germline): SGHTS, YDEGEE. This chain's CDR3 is CASSSQGDSYEQYF. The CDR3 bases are TGTGCCAGCAGCTCGCAGGGGGACTCCTACGAGCAGTACTTC.

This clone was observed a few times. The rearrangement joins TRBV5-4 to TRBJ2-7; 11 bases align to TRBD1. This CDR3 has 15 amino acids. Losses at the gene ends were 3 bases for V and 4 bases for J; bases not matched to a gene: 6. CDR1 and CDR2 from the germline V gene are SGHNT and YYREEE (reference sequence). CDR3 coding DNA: TGTGCCAGCAGCTGGGGGACAGGGGGTATTTACGAGCAGTACTTC. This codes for CASSWGTGGIYEQYF.

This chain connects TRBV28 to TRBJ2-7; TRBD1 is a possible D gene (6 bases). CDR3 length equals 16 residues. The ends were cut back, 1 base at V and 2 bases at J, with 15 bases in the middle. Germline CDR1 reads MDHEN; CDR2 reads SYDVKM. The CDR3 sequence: CASSLLLLRGPYEQYF. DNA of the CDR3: TGTGCCAGCAGTTTATTGCTCCTCAGGGGTCCCTACGAGCAGTACTTC.

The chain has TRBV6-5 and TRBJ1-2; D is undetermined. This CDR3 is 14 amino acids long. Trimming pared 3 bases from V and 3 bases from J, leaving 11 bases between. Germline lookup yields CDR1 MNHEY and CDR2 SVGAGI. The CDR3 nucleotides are TGTGCCAGCAGTTATATTCGGGATGACTATGGCTACACCTTC. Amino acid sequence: CASSYIRDDYGYTF.

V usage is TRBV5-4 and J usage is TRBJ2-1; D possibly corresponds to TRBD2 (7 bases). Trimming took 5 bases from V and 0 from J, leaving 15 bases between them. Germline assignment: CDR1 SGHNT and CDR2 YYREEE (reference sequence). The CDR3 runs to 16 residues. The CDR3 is CASRGGGYSSYNEQFF. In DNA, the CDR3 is TGTGCCAGCAGAGGGGGGGGTTACAGCTCCTACAATGAGCAGTTCTTC. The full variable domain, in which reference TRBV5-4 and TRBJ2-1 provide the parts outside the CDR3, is ETGVTQSPTHLIKTRGQQVTLRCSSQSGHNTVSWYQQALGQGPQFIFQYYREEENGRGNFPPRFSGLQFPNYSSELNVNALELDDSALYLCASRGGGYSSYNEQFFGPGTRLTVL.

The DNA of the CDR3 is TGCAGCGTTGAAAACAGAACAAACTATGGCTACACCTTC. It codes for CSVENRTNYGYTF. The chain combines TRBV29-1 with TRBJ1-2; no definite D call. The CDR3 totals 13 residues. V was pared by 2 bases and J by 2 bases, with 9 bases between. The germline V gene encodes CDR1 SQVTM and CDR2 ANQGSEA.

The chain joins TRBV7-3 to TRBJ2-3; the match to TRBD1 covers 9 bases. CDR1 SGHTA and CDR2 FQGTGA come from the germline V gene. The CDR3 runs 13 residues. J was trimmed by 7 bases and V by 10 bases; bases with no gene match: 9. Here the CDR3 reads CATRTGATHTQYF. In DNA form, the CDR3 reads TGTGCCACGCGGACAGGGGCGACCCATACGCAGTATTTT.

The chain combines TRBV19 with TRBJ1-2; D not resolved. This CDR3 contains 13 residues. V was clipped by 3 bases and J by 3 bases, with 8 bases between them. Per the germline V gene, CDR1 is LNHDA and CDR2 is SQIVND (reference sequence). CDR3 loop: CASSIGIHYGYTF. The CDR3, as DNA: TGTGCCAGTAGTATCGGGATCCACTATGGCTACACCTTC.

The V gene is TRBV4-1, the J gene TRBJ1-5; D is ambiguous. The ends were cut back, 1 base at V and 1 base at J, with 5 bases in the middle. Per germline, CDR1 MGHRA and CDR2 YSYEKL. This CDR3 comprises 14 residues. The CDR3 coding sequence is TGCGCCAGCAGCCAAGCCGGGAGCAATCAGCCCCAGCATTTT. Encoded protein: CASSQAGSNQPQHF.

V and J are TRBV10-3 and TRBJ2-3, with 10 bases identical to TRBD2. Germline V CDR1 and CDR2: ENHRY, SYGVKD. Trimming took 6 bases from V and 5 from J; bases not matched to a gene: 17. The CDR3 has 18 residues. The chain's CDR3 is CAISAYLLAGASRDTQYF. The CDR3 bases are TGTGCCATCAGCGCCTACTTGCTAGCGGGAGCTTCGAGAGATACGCAGTATTTT.